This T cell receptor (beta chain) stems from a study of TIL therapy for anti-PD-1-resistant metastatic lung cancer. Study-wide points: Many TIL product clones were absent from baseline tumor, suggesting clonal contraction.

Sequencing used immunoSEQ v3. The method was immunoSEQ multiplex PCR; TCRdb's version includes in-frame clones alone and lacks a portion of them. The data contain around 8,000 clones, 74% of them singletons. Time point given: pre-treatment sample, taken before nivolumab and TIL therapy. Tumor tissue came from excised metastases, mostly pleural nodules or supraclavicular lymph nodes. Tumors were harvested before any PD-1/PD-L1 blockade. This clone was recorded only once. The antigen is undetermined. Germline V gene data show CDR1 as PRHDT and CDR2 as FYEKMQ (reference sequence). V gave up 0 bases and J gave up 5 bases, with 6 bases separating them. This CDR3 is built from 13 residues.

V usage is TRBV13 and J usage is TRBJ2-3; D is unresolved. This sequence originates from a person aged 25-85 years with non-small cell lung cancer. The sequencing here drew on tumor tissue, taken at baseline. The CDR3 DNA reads TGTGCCAGCAGCTTAGGTCAAGTAGATACGCAGTATTTT. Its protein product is CASSLGQVDTQYF.